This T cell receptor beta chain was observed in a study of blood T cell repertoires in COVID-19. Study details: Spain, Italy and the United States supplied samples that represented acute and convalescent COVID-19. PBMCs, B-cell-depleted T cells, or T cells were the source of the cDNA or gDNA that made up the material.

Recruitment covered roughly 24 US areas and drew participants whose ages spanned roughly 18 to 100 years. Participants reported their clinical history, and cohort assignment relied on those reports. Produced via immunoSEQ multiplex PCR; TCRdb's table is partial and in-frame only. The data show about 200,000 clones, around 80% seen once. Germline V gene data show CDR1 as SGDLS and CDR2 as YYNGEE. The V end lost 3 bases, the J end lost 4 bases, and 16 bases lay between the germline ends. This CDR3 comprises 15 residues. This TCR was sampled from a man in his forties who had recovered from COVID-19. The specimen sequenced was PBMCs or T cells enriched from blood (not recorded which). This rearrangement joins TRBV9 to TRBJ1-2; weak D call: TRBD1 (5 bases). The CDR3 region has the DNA TGTGCCAGCAGCGGCGACAGTTCCCTGGGCTATGGCTACACCTTC. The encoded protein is CASSGDSSLGYGYTF. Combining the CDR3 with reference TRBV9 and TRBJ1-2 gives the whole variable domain DSGVTQTPKHLITATGQRVTLRCSPRSGDLSVYWYQQSLDQGLQFLIQYYNGEERAKGNILERFSAQQFPDLHSELNLSSLELGDSALYFCASSGDSSLGYGYTFGSGTRLTVV.